This is a list of T cell receptor beta chains from one sample in a study of blood T cell repertoires in COVID-19. TCRdb's copy holds only in-frame clones and misses some; the assay was immunoSEQ multiplex PCR. The sample contains about 49,000 clones, about 87% of which appear only once. The sequenced sample consisted of peripheral blood. All receptors come from a man older than 75 with acute or convalescent COVID-19. The CDR3 runs from the conserved cysteine through the conserved F or W. D genes are given only for firm matches. Not every row has a clone size; where given, it reads once, few, many or a size class.

CDR3 DNA	CDR3 protein	J gene	D gene	CDR3 length	V gene	clone size
TGTGCCAGCAGGGACACCTCCCGGGGCACTGAAGCTTTCTTT	CASRDTSRGTEAFF	TRBJ1-1	.	14	TRBV6-4	.
TGTGCCAGCAGCCGCATAGGGGGTGACGTCGGGGAGCTGTTTTTT	CASSRIGGDVGELFF	TRBJ2-2	.	15	TRBV3-1/TRBV3-2	.
TGTGCCAGCAGTGAAGCTGCAGGGGGCACACATCAGCCCCAGCATTTT	CASSEAAGGTHQPQHF	TRBJ1-5	TRBD1	16	TRBV6-1	.
TGTGCCAGCAGTGCGGGATTCCGTCTCCCGGGTCCGGAGGGAACCGGGGAGCTGTTTTTT	CASSAGFRLPGPEGTGELFF	TRBJ2-2	.	20	TRBV6-4	.
TGTGCCAGCAGCTCCCGGACAGCTATGAACACTGAAGCTTTCTTT	CASSSRTAMNTEAFF	TRBJ1-1	.	15	TRBV11-2	.
TGTGCCAGCTCACTTGGGGGGGCGGCCGGCACAGATACGCAGTATTTT	CASSLGGAAGTDTQYF	TRBJ2-3	.	16	TRBV18	.
TGTGCCAGCAGCGTAGTGGCGGGGGGGTCCTATGGCTACACCTTC	CASSVVAGGSYGYTF	TRBJ1-2	.	15	TRBV9	.
TGTGCCAGCAGTTTATGGGGCAGGGGGCGCGGGGATACGCAGTATTTT	CASSLWGRGRGDTQYF	TRBJ2-3	TRBD1	16	TRBV28	.
TGCGCCACCACGCGGACGGGGGACCTCCGGCATGAGCAGTTCTTC	CATTRTGDLRHEQFF	TRBJ2-1	.	15	TRBV5-1	.
TGTGCCAGCAGTTTAGAGGAGCGGGGTCAGTTCTTC	CASSLEERGQFF	TRBJ2-1	TRBD2	12	TRBV12-3/TRBV12-4	.
TGTGCCAGCAGTCCCCAGGGTAATGAGCAGTTCTTC	CASSPQGNEQFF	TRBJ2-1	.	12	TRBV27	few
TGTGCCAGCAGAACAGGACAGGGGGCGCGAGGCTACACCTTC	CASRTGQGARGYTF	TRBJ1-2	TRBD1	14	TRBV28	.
TGTGCCAGCAGCCGACACCCCCTTGGCGGGGGGGATTCCACAGATACGCAGTATTTT	CASSRHPLGGGDSTDTQYF	TRBJ2-3	TRBD2	19	TRBV28	.